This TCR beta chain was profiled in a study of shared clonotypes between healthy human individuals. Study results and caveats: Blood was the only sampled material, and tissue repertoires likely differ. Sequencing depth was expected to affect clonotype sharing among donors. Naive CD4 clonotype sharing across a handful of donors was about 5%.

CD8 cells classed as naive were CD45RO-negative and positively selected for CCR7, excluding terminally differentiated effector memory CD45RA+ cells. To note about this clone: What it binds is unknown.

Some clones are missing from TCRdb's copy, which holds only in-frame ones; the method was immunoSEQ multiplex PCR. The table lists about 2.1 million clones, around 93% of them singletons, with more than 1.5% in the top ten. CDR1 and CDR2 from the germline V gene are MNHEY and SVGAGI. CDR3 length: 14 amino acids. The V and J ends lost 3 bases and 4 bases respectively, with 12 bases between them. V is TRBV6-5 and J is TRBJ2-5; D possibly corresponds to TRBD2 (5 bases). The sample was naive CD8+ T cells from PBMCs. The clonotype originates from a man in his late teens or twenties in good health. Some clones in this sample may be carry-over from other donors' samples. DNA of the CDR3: TGTGCCAGCAGTTATGGGGAGTCTCCAGAGACCCAGTACTTC. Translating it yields CASSYGESPETQYF.